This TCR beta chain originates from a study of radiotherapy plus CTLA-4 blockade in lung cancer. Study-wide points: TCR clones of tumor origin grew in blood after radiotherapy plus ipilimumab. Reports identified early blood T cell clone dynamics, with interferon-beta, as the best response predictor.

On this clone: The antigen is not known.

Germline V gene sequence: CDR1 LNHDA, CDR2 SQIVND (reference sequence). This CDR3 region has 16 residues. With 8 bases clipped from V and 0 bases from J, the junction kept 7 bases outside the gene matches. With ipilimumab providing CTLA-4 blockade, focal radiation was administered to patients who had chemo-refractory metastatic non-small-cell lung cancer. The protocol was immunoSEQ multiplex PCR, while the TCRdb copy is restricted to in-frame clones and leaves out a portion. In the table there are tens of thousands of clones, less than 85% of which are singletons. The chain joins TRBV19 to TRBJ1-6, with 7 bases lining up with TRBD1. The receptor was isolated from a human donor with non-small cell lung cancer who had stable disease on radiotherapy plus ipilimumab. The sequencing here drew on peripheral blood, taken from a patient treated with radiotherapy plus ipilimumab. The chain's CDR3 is CASRRDSSSYNSPLHF. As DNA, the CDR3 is TGTGCCAGTCGACGGGACAGTAGCTCCTATAATTCACCCCTCCACTTT.